The T cell receptor (beta chain) under discussion was sequenced for a study of cytomegalovirus exposure and HLA in healthy donors. Study conclusions and caveats: There was a cluster of highly shared sequence variants that was likely a sequencing artifact. Earlier analysis yielded a pattern in which most TCR beta V segments were productive about 90% or about 30% of the time. Some V segments (TRBV6-2 and TRBV6-3 among them) were excluded as indistinguishable. In vitro checks showed that a few CMV-associated chains really do target CMV antigens.

A word on this clone: Its antigen is still unknown.

Primers included in the PCR were 60 Vbeta and 13 Jbeta primers. Generated by immunoSEQ multiplex PCR, the TCRdb table keeps only in-frame clones and is missing some. The sample has approximately 110,000 clones; around 80% are singletons. Germline-derived CDR1 and CDR2 are LNHNV and YYDKDF (reference sequence). The CDR3 totals 16 residues. J gave up 5 bases and V 8 bases, and 14 bases lay outside the gene matches. Input material: PBMCs. The TCR comes from a woman in her thirties or forties in good health and CMV-seronegative. The rearrangement joins TRBV15 to TRBJ2-2, with 7 bases aligning to TRBD2. The CDR3 protein is CATGGLGGLYTGELFF. CDR3 nucleotide sequence: TGTGCCACCGGGGGTCTCGGGGGGTTGTATACCGGGGAGCTGTTTTTT.